Below are 29 T cell receptor beta chains sequenced from a single sample in a study of cytomegalovirus exposure and HLA in healthy donors (dated by TCRdb to the late 2010s). The method behind the library was the immunoSEQ multiplex PCR assay. For the multiplex PCR, a mixture combining 60 forward primers for TCR Vbeta segments and 13 reverse primers for TCR Jbeta segments was used. As stored in TCRdb, this immuneACCESS dataset retains in-frame rearrangements with V and J assigned. A fraction of the clones does not appear; measured against another copy, unresolved V genes explain less than half of the discrepancy, and the remainder lacks a known reason. In this sample the table shows approximately 86,000 clones, approximately 81% of which occur a single time. The ten largest clones represent about 7.7% of the sample. Material: PBMCs. These receptors were collected from a man between 40 and 49 years old in good health and CMV-seropositive.

This rearrangement joins TRBV4-1 to TRBJ1-2; TRBD1 might be the D (6 bases). Deletions cut 0 bases from V and 7 bases from J, with 15 bases between. Germline CDR1 MGHRA, CDR2 YSYEKL. CDR3 length: 15 residues. The CDR3 DNA reads TGCGCCAGCAGCCAAGATGACAGGCGAACTATTGGCTACACCTTC. It codes for CASSQDDRRTIGYTF.

The genes are TRBV29-1 and TRBJ2-6; D unresolved. Germline V gene data show CDR1 as SQVTM and CDR2 as ANQGSEA. The CDR3 totals 15 residues. V was pared by 5 bases and J by 0 bases, with 11 bases between. CDR3 nucleotides: TGCAGCGTTATCCAGGTCGCCTCTGGGGCCAACGTCCTGACTTTC. Its protein product is CSVIQVASGANVLTF.

J is TRBJ2-3 and V is TRBV5-6, with 7 bases fitting TRBD2. V dropped 0 bases and J dropped 0; count of bases not matched to a gene: 7. The length of the CDR3 is 17 residues. Germline CDR1 SGHDT, CDR2 YYEEEE. This chain's CDR3 is CASSLVGRGSSTDTQYF. The DNA for the CDR3 is TGTGCCAGCAGCTTGGTAGGGCGGGGGTCTAGCACAGATACGCAGTATTTT.

The CDR3 reads CASSESGTGNTEAFF. The CDR3 DNA follows: TGTGCCAGCAGCGAATCCGGGACAGGTAACACTGAAGCTTTCTTT. V gene TRBV2 combines with J gene TRBJ1-1; 8 bases map to TRBD1. The CDR3 sequence is 15 residues long. V gave up 6 bases and J gave up 2 bases; unmatched junction bases: 8. Germline V gene data show CDR1 as SNHLY and CDR2 as FYNNEI.

V and J are TRBV28 and TRBJ2-5, with D unresolved. The CDR3 spans 11 residues. In germline, CDR1 is MDHEN, CDR2 SYDVKM. The V gene lost 9 bases and the J gene lost 5 bases, with 10 bases spanning the gap. The CDR3 sequence is CASMLLETQYF. As DNA, the CDR3 is TGTGCCAGTATGTTATTGGAGACCCAGTACTTC. Complete variable domain (other parts from reference TRBV28 and TRBJ2-5): DVKVTQSSRYLVKRTGEKVFLECVQDMDHENMFWYRQDPGLGLRLIYFSYDVKMKEKGDIPEGYSVSREKKERFSLILESASTNQTSMYLCASMLLETQYFGPGTRLLVL.

The rearrangement joins TRBV5-4 to TRBJ2-3, with 9 nucleotides matching TRBD1. CDR1 is SGHNT, CDR2 YYREEE, per germline (reference sequence). The junction had 8 bases not matched to a gene; V was cut back by 3 bases and J by 3 bases. The CDR3 length is 16 residues. The CDR3 sequence is CASSSFLQGATDTQYF. The CDR3 DNA reads TGTGCCAGCAGCTCATTCCTACAGGGGGCAACAGATACGCAGTATTTT.

The CDR3 sequence: CASSDRGGPSDTQYF. The DNA for the CDR3 is TGCGCCAGCAGTGACCGGGGGGGGCCCTCAGATACGCAGTATTTT. The chain is built from TRBV10-2 and TRBJ2-3, with 8 bases identical to TRBD2. Trimming at V came to 3 bases and at J to 4 bases, leaving 6 bases not matched to a gene. Germline loops: CDR1 WSHSY, CDR2 SAAADI. The CDR3 sequence is 15 residues long.

The chain links TRBV18 to TRBJ2-5, with 11 bases aligning to TRBD1. The J call may be incorrect, as the DNA end agrees better with TRBJ2-7. The CDR3 is made up of 15 amino acids. Germline V gene data show CDR1 as KGHSH and CDR2 as LQKENI. This chain's CDR3 is CASSPKDRGLDEQYF. The CDR3 DNA reads as TGTGCCAGCTCACCAAAGGACAGGGGGCTCGACGAGCAGTACTTC.

The V gene is TRBV6-1, the J gene TRBJ2-7; 10 nucleotides agree with TRBD2. Trimming cost V 3 bases and J 5 bases; bases outside gene matches: 4. The CDR3 is 14 residues long. Per the germline V gene, CDR1 is MNHNS and CDR2 is SASEGT. The CDR3 sequence: CASSELAGANEQYF. CDR3 coding DNA: TGTGCCAGCAGTGAGCTAGCGGGAGCTAACGAGCAGTACTTC.

V gene TRBV27 combines with J gene TRBJ1-1; 9 nucleotides match TRBD1. With V trimmed by 3 bases and J by 7 bases, 6 bases remained unmatched. In germline, CDR1 is MNHEY, CDR2 SMNVEV (reference sequence). The CDR3 is made up of 14 amino acids. DNA for the CDR3: TGTGCCAGCAGTTTTAGGACAGGGGCGGGTGAAGCTTTCTTT. As protein: CASSFRTGAGEAFF.

V is TRBV2 and J is TRBJ1-4, with 7 bases matching TRBD1. CDR3 length equals 15 residues. V shed 6 bases, J shed 4 bases, and the junction held 8 bases outside the gene matches. Germline V gene sequence: CDR1 SNHLY, CDR2 FYNNEI. In nucleotides, the CDR3 is TGTGCCAGCAGAGCTACAGGGGTGGGTAATGAAAAACTGTTTTTT. Its protein is CASRATGVGNEKLFF.

The gene calls are TRBV14 and TRBJ1-5, with 7 bases identical to TRBD1. Germline V gives CDR1 SGHDN, CDR2 FVKESK. The trim removed 1 base at V and 6 bases at J, leaving 3 bases unmatched. The length of the CDR3 is 14 residues. As DNA, the CDR3 is TGTGCCAGCAGCCAAGGAGGGGGCGGTCAGCCCCAGCATTTT. This encodes CASSQGGGGQPQHF.

Here the CDR3 reads CATSRELISTNEKLFF. The CDR3 DNA sequence: TGTGCCACCAGCAGAGAACTCATATCAACTAATGAAAAACTGTTTTTT. The chain is built from TRBV15 and TRBJ1-4; no definite D call. The germline gives CDR1 LNHNV, CDR2 YYDKDF (reference sequence). This CDR3 is built from 16 residues. Deletions cut 0 bases from V and 0 bases from J, with 8 bases between.

This chain joins TRBV11-2 and TRBJ2-7, with TRBD1 matching over 8 bases. The germline V gene has CDR1 SGHAT and CDR2 FQNNGV. V trimming: 6 bases; J trimming: 1 base; junction bases outside the gene matches: 5. There are 14 residues in the CDR3. The CDR3 here is CASSDRTGSYEQYF. DNA of the CDR3: TGTGCCAGCAGTGACAGGACAGGGTCCTACGAGCAGTACTTC.

The chain uses TRBV7-2 and TRBJ2-1; D is perhaps TRBD2 (6 bases). The V end was cut by 1 base, the J end by 9 bases, with 13 bases between. Germline V gene data show CDR1 as SGHTA and CDR2 as FQGNSA. There are 14 residues in the CDR3. CDR3 in DNA: TGTGCCAGCAGCTTAGGCGGGCAGGGAGGTGAGCAGTTCTTC. Translating it yields CASSLGGQGGEQFF.

This clone appeared a single time. This sequence joins TRBV5-4 and TRBJ2-1; TRBD2 agrees at 11 bases. CDR3 size: 14 residues. The germline V gene has CDR1 SGHNT and CDR2 YYREEE (reference sequence). V trimming: 3 bases; J trimming: 6 bases; junction bases outside the gene matches: 2. The CDR3 sequence: CASSWLAGGNEQFF. In nucleotides, the CDR3 is TGTGCCAGCAGCTGGCTAGCGGGGGGCAATGAGCAGTTCTTC.

The CDR3 nucleotides read TGCGCCAGCAGCTTGGTCGGACAGGGTCCCGCCGGGGAGCTGTTTTTT. Translating gives CASSLVGQGPAGELFF. The chain recombines TRBV5-1 with TRBJ2-2; 8 bases map to TRBD1. V lost 0 bases and J lost 6; bases outside the gene matches: 7. In germline, CDR1 is SGHRS, CDR2 YFSETQ. The CDR3 consists of 16 residues.

This clone turned up a few times. V and J are TRBV5-5 and TRBJ2-7, with 11 positions matching TRBD2. CDR1 and CDR2 (germline): SGHKS, YYEKEE (reference sequence). Unmatched junction bases numbered 5, after V lost 0 bases and J lost 6 bases. This CDR3 is 15 amino acids long. CDR3 region: CASSLEVAGGGEQYF. The CDR3 DNA is TGTGCCAGCAGCTTGGAGGTAGCGGGAGGGGGCGAGCAGTACTTC.

V and J are TRBV5-8 and TRBJ1-2; tentative D call: TRBD1 (5 bases). CDR1 and CDR2 (germline): SGHTS, YDEGEE. V gave up 1 base and J gave up 8 bases, with 12 bases separating them. The CDR3 loop spans 13 amino acids. CDR3 in DNA: TGTGCCAGCAGCTTGCGCGCAGGGTCCGGCTACACCTTC. This gives the protein CASSLRAGSGYTF.

This clone has a single count. The chain uses TRBV7-6 and TRBJ2-5; no clear D gene. This CDR3 spans 13 amino acids. The germline V gene encodes CDR1 SGHVS and CDR2 FNYEAQ. V dropped 1 base and J dropped 3 bases, with 6 bases sitting between them. This CDR3 is CASSLVAKETQYF. DNA of the CDR3: TGTGCCAGCAGCTTAGTAGCCAAAGAGACCCAGTACTTC.

The rearrangement uses TRBV6-6 and TRBJ1-2; D is ambiguous. V was trimmed by 0 bases and J by 8 bases, leaving 10 bases between them. The germline CDR1 and CDR2 sequences are MNHNY and SVGAGI (reference sequence). The CDR3 covers 13 residues. This CDR3 is CASSYSGSGGYTF. The CDR3 DNA follows: TGTGCCAGCAGTTACTCTGGGTCCGGGGGCTACACCTTC.

The chain has TRBV12-5 and TRBJ2-1; 7 positions match TRBD2. Germline V lookup: CDR1 LGHNT, CDR2 FRNRAP. The J segment lost 15 bases and the V segment lost 0 bases, leaving 8 bases of the junction unmatched. The CDR3 has 13 residues. The CDR3 DNA reads as TGTGCTAGTGGTTTGGTAGGGCGGGAGAGGATGTTCTTC. It codes for CASGLVGRERMFF.

This rearrangement joins TRBV15 to TRBJ1-4; 8 bases are shared with TRBD1. V shed 3 bases, J shed 8 bases, and the junction held 11 bases outside the gene matches. The CDR3 length is 16 residues. From germline, CDR1 is LNHNV and CDR2 YYDKDF (reference sequence). CDR3 in amino acids: CATSSGTRGRFEKLFF. The CDR3 nucleotides read TGTGCCACCAGCAGCGGGACCAGGGGGCGATTCGAAAAACTGTTTTTT.

The chain employs TRBV5-1 and TRBJ2-3; D is perhaps TRBD2 (6 bases). V lost 0 bases to trimming and J lost 0 bases, with 11 bases between them. Looked up from germline, CDR1 is SGHRS and CDR2 is YFSETQ. This CDR3 is built from 16 residues. This chain's CDR3 is CASSLGGLASTDTQYF. In nucleotides, the CDR3 is TGCGCCAGCAGCTTGGGTGGGCTAGCGAGCACAGATACGCAGTATTTT.

The chain joins TRBV4-2 to TRBJ1-5; 8 nucleotides align to TRBD1. The CDR3 extends over 17 amino acids. CDR1 and CDR2 from the germline V gene are LGHNA and YNFKEQ. V shed 6 bases, J shed 2 bases, and the junction held 12 bases outside the gene matches. In DNA form, the CDR3 reads TGTGCCAGCAGTGGGATACAGGGGGTCGGTGGCAATCAGCCCCAGCATTTT. This gives the protein CASSGIQGVGGNQPQHF.

CDR3 in DNA: TGTGCCAGCAGCCGCAGCGGGGCTGGCTACGAGCAGTACTTC. It is translated as CASSRSGAGYEQYF. The chain carries TRBV5-5 and TRBJ2-7; 7 bases map to TRBD2. V gave up 4 bases and J gave up 3 bases; unmatched junction bases: 7. The CDR3 is 14 residues long. Germline V gene data show CDR1 as SGHKS and CDR2 as YYEKEE (reference sequence).

The rearrangement uses TRBV5-1 and TRBJ1-1; 7 bases align to TRBD1. Germline lookup yields CDR1 SGHRS and CDR2 YFSETQ. V shed 3 bases, J shed 5 bases, and the junction held 7 bases outside the gene matches. This CDR3 is 14 amino acids long. The CDR3 bases are TGCGCCAGCAGCTCAAACAGGGGAGGAACTGAAGCTTTCTTT. It translates to CASSSNRGGTEAFF.

The chain combines TRBV6-1 with TRBJ2-5; D ambiguous. There are 14 residues in the CDR3. Germline V CDR1 and CDR2: MNHNS, SASEGT. Trimming removed 6 bases at V and 5 bases at J, with 16 bases between. CDR3 amino acids: CASSTVISEETQYF. In nucleotides, the CDR3 is TGTGCCAGCAGCACCGTTATCTCCGAGGAGACCCAGTACTTC.

The rearrangement joins TRBV4-2 to TRBJ2-7; 12 bases match TRBD2. V lost 3 bases to trimming and J lost 1 base; unmatched junction nucleotides: 7. CDR3 size: 17 residues. The germline V gene has CDR1 LGHNA and CDR2 YNFKEQ. The CDR3 DNA is TGTGCCAGCAGCCAGTCCGGACTAGCGGGACGATCCTACGAGCAGTACTTC. This gives the protein CASSQSGLAGRSYEQYF.